This is a list of T cell receptor beta chains from one sample in a study of T cell changes during pregnancy in multiple sclerosis. This table comes from immunoSEQ multiplex PCR, and its TCRdb copy is limited to in-frame clones, with some not included. This sample yields around 86,000 clones, of which 90% to 95% are seen a single time; roughly 1% belongs to the top ten. Sample: peripheral blood, taken in the first trimester of pregnancy. The source is a female donor with multiple sclerosis, enrolled in a pregnancy study. Each CDR3 is given with its conserved first and last residue. Each record gives: CDR3 protein, CDR3 DNA, D gene, clone size, V gene, J gene. The D gene is left open where the match is weak. For some rows the clone size is stated as once, few or many, or as a class when expanded; others skip it.

CASSLYGANTGELFF	TGCGCCAGCAGCTTGTATGGAGCGAACACCGGGGAGCTGTTTTTT	NA	NA	TRBV5-1	TRBJ2-2
CASSINSGGEKLFF	TGTGCCAGTAGTATTAATTCGGGAGGTGAAAAACTGTTTTTT	NA	NA	TRBV19	TRBJ1-4
CASKGHGGSGEQYF	TGTGCCAGCAAAGGACACGGGGGGTCTGGGGAGCAGTACTTC	TRBD2	NA	TRBV27	TRBJ2-7
CASSSPRQANSYEQYF	TGTGCCAGCAGTTCCCCAAGACAGGCTAACTCCTACGAGCAGTACTTC	NA	NA	TRBV6-5	TRBJ2-7
CASSPRGSVITEAFF	TGTGCCAGTAGTCCACGGGGGTCCGTTATCACTGAAGCTTTCTTT	NA	NA	TRBV19	TRBJ1-1
CASSETGGSYNEQFF	TGTGCCAGCAGTGAAACGGGGGGCTCCTACAATGAGCAGTTCTTC	TRBD2	NA	TRBV6-1	TRBJ2-1
CASSLYYNTGELFF	TGTGCCAGCAGTTTATATTATAACACCGGGGAGCTGTTTTTT	NA	NA	TRBV27	TRBJ2-2
CASSLGRAGGSYEQYF	TGTGCCAGCAGTTTAGGCAGGGCAGGGGGCAGCTACGAGCAGTACTTC	TRBD1	NA	TRBV28	TRBJ2-7
CASSLVSRYEQYF	TGTGCCAGCAGCTTAGTTAGCCGCTACGAGCAGTACTTC	NA	NA	TRBV7-2	TRBJ2-7
CASSSLTDRGLGTEAFF	TGTGCCAGCAGCTCCCTAACTGACAGGGGGTTGGGAACTGAAGCTTTCTTT	TRBD1	once	TRBV13	TRBJ1-1
CASSQDQGQGPYEQYF	TGCGCCAGCAGCCAAGATCAAGGACAGGGACCCTACGAGCAGTACTTC	TRBD1	NA	TRBV4-3	TRBJ2-7
CSAREAGYTF	TGCAGTGCTAGAGAGGCTGGCTACACCTTC	NA	few	TRBV20-1	TRBJ1-2
CAISENRAREKLFF	TGTGCCATCAGTGAAAACAGGGCGAGAGAAAAACTGTTTTTT	NA	NA	TRBV10-3	TRBJ1-4
CASSSISGELFF	TGTGCCAGTAGTAGTATATCCGGGGAGCTGTTTTTT	NA	NA	TRBV19	TRBJ2-2
CASSGIQGRFVRYF	TGTGCCAGCAGTGGGATACAGGGTAGGTTCGTTCGGTACTTC	NA	NA	TRBV2	TRBJ2-7
CASSPTVRGLYYEQYF	TGTGCCAGCTCACCCACGGTAAGGGGACTATACTACGAGCAGTACTTC	TRBD2	NA	TRBV18	TRBJ2-7
CASSVGGPGLQPQHF	TGTGCCAGCAGCGTAGGAGGCCCAGGGCTACAGCCCCAGCATTTT	NA	NA	TRBV9	TRBJ1-5
CASSPQRGGPQETQYF	TGTGCCAGCTCACCACAGCGGGGGGGCCCCCAAGAGACCCAGTACTTC	TRBD2	once	TRBV18	TRBJ2-5
CASQGAVRQPQHF	TGTGCCTCTCAGGGGGCTGTCAGGCAGCCCCAGCATTTT	TRBD1	once	TRBV2	TRBJ1-5
CASRGTGGEEEKLFF	TGTGCCAGCAGAGGGACAGGGGGCGAAGAAGAAAAACTGTTTTTT	TRBD1	NA	TRBV2	TRBJ1-4
CASSLRSGGYGQPQHF	TGTGCCAGCAGCTTACGGTCAGGGGGATATGGGCAGCCCCAGCATTTT	TRBD1	once	TRBV7-2	TRBJ1-5
CASSPVRGTYEQYF	TGTGCCAGCAGTCCCGTCAGAGGGACCTACGAGCAGTACTTC	NA	once	TRBV27	TRBJ2-7
CATSRDLSGVIETQYF	TGTGCCACCAGCAGGGACTTGTCCGGGGTGATAGAGACCCAGTACTTC	NA	NA	TRBV15	TRBJ2-5
CASSLGSGQGNTIYF	TGTGCCAGTAGTCTCGGCTCTGGACAAGGAAACACCATATATTTT	NA	NA	TRBV19	TRBJ1-3
CASSESPGQGFSYEQYF	TGCGCCAGCAGTGAGTCCCCCGGACAGGGCTTTTCCTACGAGCAGTACTTC	TRBD1	NA	TRBV10-2	TRBJ2-7
CASVEGGGSYNEQFF	TGCGCCAGCGTGGAGGGGGGGGGCTCCTACAATGAGCAGTTCTTC	NA	NA	TRBV10-2	TRBJ2-1
CASSQVDWSLSGNTIYF	TGCGCCAGCAGCCAAGTTGACTGGTCCCTCTCTGGAAACACCATATATTTT	NA	once	TRBV4-1	TRBJ1-3
CASSFRVSNQPQHF	TGTGCCAGCAGCTTCAGGGTTAGCAATCAGCCCCAGCATTTT	NA	NA	TRBV7-2	TRBJ1-5
CASRTGFRNTEAFF	TGCGCCAGCCGGACAGGGTTTAGGAACACTGAAGCTTTCTTT	TRBD1	NA	TRBV10-2	TRBJ1-1
CASSISGRGENEQFF	TGTGCCAGTAGTATAAGCGGGAGGGGTGAGAATGAGCAGTTCTTC	TRBD2	NA	TRBV19	TRBJ2-1
CSVAQGPYEQYF	TGCAGCGTGGCACAGGGACCCTACGAGCAGTACTTC	NA	once	TRBV29-1	TRBJ2-7
CASSIASRPNYGYTF	TGTGCCAGTAGTATTGCGTCTCGCCCTAACTATGGCTACACCTTC	NA	NA	TRBV19	TRBJ1-2
CASSTQGVGTGELFF	TGTGCCAGCAGCACGCAGGGGGTTGGGACCGGGGAGCTGTTTTTT	TRBD1	NA	TRBV9	TRBJ2-2
CASSLGLDTEAFF	TGTGCCAGCTCACTCGGGTTGGACACTGAAGCTTTCTTT	NA	NA	TRBV18	TRBJ1-1
CASSYSQGNNSPLHF	TGTGCCAGCAGTTACTCGCAGGGTAATAATTCACCCCTCCACTTT	NA	NA	TRBV6-6	TRBJ1-6
CASSLIGSNTDTQYF	TGTGCCAGCAGCTTAATAGGGAGCAATACAGATACGCAGTATTTT	NA	NA	TRBV7-7	TRBJ2-3
CASSDRTGGYYEQYF	TGTGCCAGCAGTGATAGGACAGGGGGATACTACGAGCAGTACTTC	TRBD1	NA	TRBV25-1	TRBJ2-7
CATSKPRGATYEQYF	TGTGCCACCAGCAAACCCAGGGGGGCGACCTACGAGCAGTACTTC	NA	NA	TRBV15	TRBJ2-7
CASSAQGDGYTF	TGTGCCAGCAGTGCCCAGGGGGATGGCTACACCTTC	TRBD1	NA	TRBV25-1	TRBJ1-2
CASSDRTSSYEQYF	TGTGCCAGCAGTGACCGGACATCCTCCTACGAGCAGTACTTC	NA	NA	TRBV6-6	TRBJ2-7
CASSALDSYNSPLHF	TGTGCCAGCAGCGCACTAGACTCCTATAATTCACCCCTCCACTTT	NA	once	TRBV9	TRBJ1-6